These 5 T cell receptor beta chains were sequenced from one sample in a study of cytomegalovirus exposure and HLA in healthy donors. Amplification used 60 Vbeta primers and 13 Jbeta primers. The assay was immunoSEQ multiplex PCR, and TCRdb's table has in-frame clones only and misses some. In the table there are 120,000 or so clones, about 10% of which are singletons. Material: PBMCs. The receptor source for this set is a woman younger than 35 in good health and CMV-seropositive.

The chain couples TRBV7-2 to TRBJ2-1; 7 nucleotides align to TRBD2. V lost 1 base to trimming and J lost 5 bases; unmatched junction nucleotides: 5. Germline lookup yields CDR1 SGHTA and CDR2 FQGNSA. The CDR3 is 15 amino acids. CDR3 DNA sequence: TGTGCCAGCAGCTTAGTAGCGGGCCCAAACAATGAGCAGTTCTTC. As protein: CASSLVAGPNNEQFF.

The table lists this clone with a few counts. The chain recombines TRBV6-1 with TRBJ1-5, with D tentatively TRBD1 (5 bases). The length of the CDR3 is 14 residues. From germline, CDR1 is MNHNS and CDR2 SASEGT. The V end lost 4 bases, the J end lost 0 bases, and 7 bases lay between the germline ends. CDR3: CASSAGHSNQPQHF. CDR3 bases: TGTGCCAGCAGTGCCGGACATAGCAATCAGCCCCAGCATTTT.

DNA of the CDR3: TGTGCCAGCATTCGCTCCTACAATGAGCAGTTCTTC. Its protein product is CASIRSYNEQFF. The chain joins TRBV6-6 to TRBJ2-1; unclear D gene. The CDR3 is 12 amino acids. Trimming pared 7 bases from V and 0 bases from J, leaving 4 bases between. Looked up from germline, CDR1 is MNHNY and CDR2 is SVGAGI (reference sequence).

CDR3 nucleotides: TGCGCCAGCAGCTTGATGGCAGATTATGGCTACACCTTC. Its protein product is CASSLMADYGYTF. The chain combines TRBV5-1 with TRBJ1-2, with unresolved D. V was shortened by 1 base and J by 5 bases, with 9 bases between the two germline ends. This CDR3 comprises 13 residues. Germline values: CDR1 SGHRS, CDR2 YFSETQ. The full variable domain, in which reference TRBV5-1 and TRBJ1-2 provide the parts outside the CDR3, is KAGVTQTPRYLIKTRGQQVTLSCSPISGHRSVSWYQQTPGQGLQFLFEYFSETQRNKGNFPGRFSGRQFSNSRSEMNVSTLELGDSALYLCASSLMADYGYTFGSGTRLTVV.

The V call is TRBV19, the J call TRBJ1-1; the D gene is possibly TRBD1 (6 bases). Germline values: CDR1 LNHDA, CDR2 SQIVND (reference sequence). CDR3 length: 11 amino acids. Between the trimmed V and J ends, which lost 6 bases and 5 bases, there was a span of 7 bases. CDR3 coding DNA: TGTGCCAGTAGAAGGGGGACTGAAGCTTTCTTT. It yields the protein CASRRGTEAFF.